This is a list of T cell receptor beta chains from one sample in a study of spatial heterogeneity in lung cancer. One entry per CDR3 protein, called by TCRdb with MiXCR from the 5' RACE reads. The table has under 150,000 distinct CDR3 sequences, more than 9% seen once; the top ten hold roughly 17%. The material was PBMCs, obtained at follow-up. The receptors were sampled from a male donor with early-stage non-small cell lung cancer. Both conserved end residues are part of each CDR3. A D gene is named only where the DNA matches it firmly. Size tells how often a clone was seen (once, few, many) or the class of an expanded clone, and some rows leave it out.

d_gene	v_gene	abundance	j_gene	CDR3aa	CDR3nt
-	TRBV7-2	few	TRBJ2-5	CASSWGSQETQYF	TGTGCCAGCAGCTGGGGCAGTCAAGAGACCCAGTACTTC
-	TRBV28	-	TRBJ2-7	CASSSPDKAYEQYF	TGTGCCAGCAGTTCCCCCGACAAAGCCTACGAGCAGTACTTC
-	TRBV7-2	-	TRBJ2-1	CASSLNRMVYEQFF	TGTGCCAGCAGCTTAAATAGGATGGTATATGAGCAGTTCTTC
-	TRBV2	once	TRBJ2-1	CASRDFLSSYNEQFF	TGTGCCAGCCGGGACTTTTTGAGCTCCTACAATGAGCAGTTCTTC
-	TRBV12-3/TRBV12-4	-	TRBJ1-3	CASSLNLGPGNTIYF	TGTGCCAGCAGTTTAAACCTAGGCCCTGGAAACACCATATATTTT
-	TRBV5-1	few	TRBJ2-3	CASIRVGTDTQYF	TGCGCCAGCATCAGGGTTGGCACAGATACGCAGTATTTT
-	TRBV7-8	many	TRBJ2-1	CASSAQPGRDEQFF	TGTGCCAGCAGCGCCCAACCGGGTCGGGATGAGCAGTTCTTC
TRBD1	TRBV7-2	-	TRBJ2-7	CASSSGTGWGEYF	TGTGCCAGCAGCTCGGGGACAGGATGGGGAGAGTACTTC
TRBD1	TRBV5-1	few	TRBJ2-5	CASREGTGETQYF	TGCGCCAGCAGGGAGGGGACAGGAGAGACCCAGTACTTC
-	TRBV10-1	-	TRBJ2-7	CAAGLISSYEQYF	TGCGCCGCCGGGCTGATTAGCTCCTACGAGCAGTACTTC
-	TRBV10-3	few	TRBJ1-2	CAISMARAEGRGYTF	TGTGCCATCAGTATGGCGAGGGCAGAGGGACGTGGCTACACCTTC
TRBD2	TRBV28	-	TRBJ2-1	CASTLRLAGWQSYNEQFF	TGTGCCAGCACCCTCCGGCTAGCGGGGTGGCAATCCTACAATGAGCAGTTCTTC
TRBD2	TRBV29-1	-	TRBJ2-3	CSANIAGRDTQYF	TGCAGCGCAAATATAGCGGGGCGGGATACGCAGTATTTT
-	TRBV19	few	TRBJ1-1	CASFQTQTMNTEAFF	TGTGCCAGTTTCCAAACCCAGACAATGAACACTGAAGCTTTCTTT
-	TRBV3-1	-	TRBJ2-3	CASSQEPAGQLTDTQYF	TGTGCCAGCAGCCAGGAACCCGCGGGACAGTTAACAGATACGCAGTATTTT
TRBD1	TRBV7-9	many	TRBJ1-5	CASSSGQGGPNQPQHF	TGTGCCAGCAGCTCCGGACAGGGGGGCCCGAATCAGCCCCAGCATTTT
-	TRBV9	many	TRBJ2-3	CASSAENTDTQYF	TGTGCCAGCAGCGCCGAGAACACAGATACGCAGTATTTT
-	TRBV6-2/TRBV6-3	many	TRBJ2-1	CASSYSEISYNEQFF	TGTGCCAGCAGTTACTCAGAGATCTCCTACAATGAGCAGTTCTTC
-	TRBV4-3	-	TRBJ2-3	CASSQDVNRGESTDTQYF	TGCGCCAGCAGCCAAGATGTAAATAGGGGGGAGAGCACAGATACGCAGTATTTT
TRBD1	TRBV12-3/TRBV12-4	few	TRBJ1-1	CASSLGTGATTEAFF	TGTGCCAGCAGTTTGGGGACAGGGGCGACCACTGAAGCTTTCTTT
TRBD1	TRBV5-1	many	TRBJ1-6	CASSLTTGRSNSPLHF	TGCGCCAGCAGTTTAACGACAGGGAGGTCGAATTCACCCCTCCACTTT
-	TRBV6-6	-	TRBJ1-2	CASGTILARYGYTF	TGTGCCAGCGGGACCATTCTCGCTCGCTATGGCTACACCTTC
TRBD1	TRBV11-2	many	TRBJ1-2	CASSLEGQGPSTNYGYTF	TGTGCCAGCAGCTTAGAGGGACAGGGCCCTTCTACTAACTATGGCTACACCTTC
TRBD1	TRBV5-1	-	TRBJ1-2	CASSFDGTGNGYTF	TGCGCCAGCAGCTTCGACGGGACAGGGAATGGCTACACCTTC
TRBD1	TRBV20-1	-	TRBJ2-7	CSARGDRVVHEQYF	TGCAGTGCTAGAGGCGACAGGGTAGTACACGAGCAGTACTTC
-	TRBV6-2/TRBV6-3	few	TRBJ1-1	CASSYLARSEAFF	TGTGCCAGCAGTTACTTAGCTCGGAGTGAAGCTTTCTTT
-	TRBV2	many	TRBJ2-1	CASSAQGRSSYNEQFF	TGTGCCAGCAGTGCACAGGGACGGAGCTCCTACAATGAGCAGTTCTTC
TRBD1	TRBV3-1	-	TRBJ1-2	CASRRTGGGNGYTF	TGTGCCAGCAGACGGACAGGGGGCGGCAATGGCTACACCTTC
-	TRBV6-2/TRBV6-3	many	TRBJ2-2	CASRFYSLTGELFF	TGTGCCAGCAGATTTTACTCTCTCACCGGGGAGCTGTTTTTT
TRBD1	TRBV20-1	few	TRBJ1-6	CSARLRDRLSSPLHF	TGCAGTGCTAGATTAAGGGACAGACTCAGTTCACCCCTCCACTTT
-	TRBV27	few	TRBJ2-6	CASSSHGGFSGANVLTF	TGTGCCAGCAGTTCACACGGGGGTTTCTCTGGGGCCAACGTCCTGACTTTC
-	TRBV28	-	TRBJ1-1	CASSRTGTEAFF	TGTGCCAGCAGCAGAACAGGCACTGAAGCTTTCTTT
-	TRBV27	few	TRBJ2-3	CASQRSRSVTDTQYF	TGTGCCAGCCAGCGCAGCCGCTCAGTCACAGATACGCAGTATTTT
-	TRBV3-1	-	TRBJ2-1	CASSQDSETHSYNEQFF	TGTGCCAGCAGCCAAGATTCCGAGACTCACTCCTACAATGAGCAGTTCTTC
-	TRBV29-1	-	TRBJ2-7	CSVDQGSYEQYF	TGCAGCGTAGACCAAGGGAGCTACGAGCAGTACTTC
TRBD1	TRBV28	-	TRBJ1-5	CASSLRPQGGNQPQHF	TGTGCCAGCAGTTTACGCCCGCAGGGGGGCAATCAGCCCCAGCATTTT
TRBD2	TRBV2	-	TRBJ2-3	CASRRGLAGRTSTDTQYF	TGTGCCAGCAGGCGGGGACTAGCGGGGAGGACTAGCACAGATACGCAGTATTTT
TRBD1	TRBV12-3/TRBV12-4	-	TRBJ1-5	CASKYRGFNQPQHF	TGTGCCAGCAAATACAGGGGATTTAATCAGCCCCAGCATTTT
TRBD2	TRBV18	many	TRBJ2-7	CASSASTSGVAYEQYF	TGTGCCAGCTCAGCGAGTACTAGCGGGGTCGCCTACGAGCAGTACTTC
-	TRBV27	-	TRBJ2-7	CASSRTPARSSYEQYF	TGTGCCAGCAGCCGTACGCCGGCACGCAGCTCCTACGAGCAGTACTTC
-	TRBV2	few	TRBJ2-7	CASRAGFFYEQYF	TGTGCCAGCAGGGCAGGTTTTTTCTACGAGCAGTACTTC
-	TRBV3-1	-	TRBJ1-5	CASSHQAGGNQPQHF	TGTGCCAGCAGCCACCAGGCCGGGGGAAATCAGCCCCAGCATTTT
-	TRBV6-2/TRBV6-3	-	TRBJ2-7	CASSGPYEQYF	TGTGCCAGCAGTGGCCCCTACGAGCAGTACTTC
-	TRBV6-6	-	TRBJ2-2	CASSYTGATGELFF	TGTGCCAGCAGTTATACCGGGGCCACCGGGGAGCTGTTTTTT
-	TRBV7-3	-	TRBJ1-2	CASSLGPEGRDGYTF	TGTGCCAGCAGCTTAGGCCCAGAGGGGAGGGATGGCTACACCTTC
TRBD2	TRBV7-2	-	TRBJ2-1	CASSAGLAGGNEQFF	TGTGCCAGCAGCGCCGGACTAGCGGGGGGGAATGAGCAGTTCTTC
TRBD1	TRBV6-5	many	TRBJ1-1	CASSRRQGGTEAFF	TGTGCCAGCAGCCGACGACAGGGAGGGACTGAAGCTTTCTTT
-	TRBV7-9	many	TRBJ1-4	CASSRPTATNEKLFF	TGTGCCAGCAGCCGTCCCACGGCAACTAATGAAAAACTGTTTTTT
TRBD2	TRBV10-3	many	TRBJ2-4	CAISESNGGTAKNIQYF	TGTGCCATCAGTGAGTCGAACGGGGGGACAGCCAAAAACATTCAGTACTTC
-	TRBV9	many	TRBJ1-1	CASARDADKAFF	TGTGCCAGCGCCCGGGACGCAGATAAAGCTTTCTTT
-	TRBV7-6	few	TRBJ2-1	CASSSGILVNEQFF	TGTGCCAGCAGCTCCGGGATTTTAGTCAATGAGCAGTTCTTC